This T cell receptor (beta chain) was retrieved from a study of identical twins. The study, taken as a whole, reports: The conclusions drew on cross-sectional statistical analysis instead of tracking the same donors. Models predicted too little out-of-frame TCR alpha sharing in monozygotic twins.

The table lists this clonotype with a few counts. What it recognizes is unknown. TCRdb re-called the 5' RACE reads through MiXCR, storing one row per CDR3 protein. The table has 550,000 to 700,000 distinct CDR3 sequences, 9.5% to 10% seen once. CDR3 size: 15 residues. Trimming pared 6 bases from V and 6 bases from J, leaving 21 bases between. This sample was also put to use in a study of yellow fever vaccine responses in identical twins.

The source of this sequence is a woman aged 18-29 years in good health. This rearrangement joins TRBV12-3 or TRBV12-4 to TRBJ2-7; possible D gene TRBD2, 5 bases. Material: PBMCs. The CDR3 region is CASSNLAGVVGEQYF. In DNA form, the CDR3 reads TGTGCCAGCAGCAACTTAGCCGGGGTTGTCGGCGAGCAGTACTTC.